The 26 T cell receptor beta chains below were found in one sample sequenced in a study of blood T cell repertoires in COVID-19. Measured with immunoSEQ multiplex PCR; TCRdb has only the in-frame clones, and not every one. Seen here are a few hundred thousand clones, under 90% observed once, and the top ten hold 2% to 2.5%. Sequenced sample: peripheral blood. These receptors were collected from a man aged 50 to 59 with acute or convalescent COVID-19.

The V gene is TRBV5-1, the J gene TRBJ2-5, with 8 nucleotides matching TRBD2. Germline V gene sequence: CDR1 SGHRS, CDR2 YFSETQ. The length of the CDR3 is 17 residues. V was clipped by 0 bases and J by 3 bases; unmatched bases: 10. The CDR3: CASSLAVIAGPKETQYF. The CDR3 DNA is TGCGCCAGCAGCTTGGCCGTGATAGCGGGGCCCAAAGAGACCCAGTACTTC.

The rearrangement joins TRBV15 to TRBJ2-2, with TRBD2 matching 7 bases. Germline CDR1 LNHNV, CDR2 YYDKDF (reference sequence). The CDR3 runs 15 residues. Trimming took 3 bases from V and 5 from J; bases not matched to a gene: 6. The DNA for the CDR3 is TGTGCCACCAGCAGTCAAGCGGGGCGGACCGGGGAGCTGTTTTTT. This sequence encodes CATSSQAGRTGELFF.

CDR3 DNA: TGTGCCAGCAGGAGGGACAGGGAGGGAGGCTACACCTTC. Its protein product is CASRRDREGGYTF. The genes are TRBV2 and TRBJ1-2; 9 bases line up with TRBD1. V was pared by 6 bases and J by 8 bases, with 7 bases of the junction left unmatched. From germline, CDR1 is SNHLY and CDR2 FYNNEI. There are 13 residues in the CDR3.

J is TRBJ1-4 and V is TRBV6-5; 11 nucleotides align to TRBD1. Germline assignment: CDR1 MNHEY and CDR2 SVGAGI. The ends lost 6 bases at V and 7 bases at J; junction bases unmatched: 1. This CDR3 has 13 amino acids. This chain's CDR3 is CASRGTGGEKLFF. The CDR3 nucleotides are TGTGCCAGCAGGGGGACAGGGGGTGAAAAACTGTTTTTT.

V is TRBV9 and J is TRBJ2-7; D is unclear. CDR1 and CDR2 from the germline V gene are SGDLS and YYNGEE. The CDR3 totals 14 residues. V was pared by 2 bases and J by 2 bases, with 11 bases between. The CDR3 DNA reads TGTGCCAGCAGCGTTAACAGTTATACCTACGAGCAGTACTTC. Translating it yields CASSVNSYTYEQYF.

J is TRBJ1-2 and V is TRBV3-1 (or the pseudogene TRBV3-2), with D perhaps matching TRBD1 (5 bases). Per the germline V gene, CDR1 is LGHDT and CDR2 is YNNKEL (reference sequence). The CDR3 spans 13 residues. Trimming removed 4 bases from V and 4 bases from J, with 10 bases in between. CDR3 DNA sequence: TGTGCCAGCAGCCCCGACGACAGCTATGGCTACACCTTC. This sequence encodes CASSPDDSYGYTF.

This chain connects TRBV12-3 or TRBV12-4 to TRBJ1-2; D is unresolved. CDR3 length equals 13 residues. V was cut by 2 bases and J by 5 bases, with 9 bases left in between. The CDR3 is CASSLLGSYGYTF. The CDR3 DNA follows: TGTGCCAGCAGTTTACTTGGTAGTTATGGCTACACCTTC.

The chain joins TRBV2 to TRBJ2-7, with no clear D. This CDR3 spans 14 amino acids. Germline V gene sequence: CDR1 SNHLY, CDR2 FYNNEI. V was cut by 5 bases and J by 2 bases, with 13 bases left in between. The CDR3 sequence is CASSTSPLTYEQYF. DNA for the CDR3: TGTGCCAGCAGTACCTCCCCTCTAACCTACGAGCAGTACTTC.

The count of this clone is one. The gene calls are TRBV5-4 and TRBJ2-3, with 15 nucleotides matching TRBD2. The CDR3 is 17 residues long. J gave up 4 bases and V 4 bases, and 7 bases lay outside the gene matches. Germline CDR1 is SGHNT and CDR2 is YYREEE (reference sequence). For the CDR3, the DNA is TGTGCCAGCAGCCCCTGGACTAGCGGGGGGGCGGCAGATACGCAGTATTTT. Translated, it gives CASSPWTSGGAADTQYF.

The chain is built from TRBV27 and TRBJ1-1; TRBD1 is a possible D gene (5 bases). Trimming stripped 4 bases from V and 0 bases from J, with 18 bases between. CDR3 length equals 17 residues. The V gene's germline CDR1 is MNHEY and CDR2 SMNVEV (reference sequence). Here the CDR3 DNA reads TGTGCCAGCAGTTCAAACAGGTTATCCCCTTTGAACACTGAAGCTTTCTTT. Residues: CASSSNRLSPLNTEAFF.

The gene calls are TRBV7-8 and TRBJ1-1; no clear D gene. Germline CDR1 reads SGHVS; CDR2 reads FQNEAQ. The CDR3 runs to 13 residues. Trimming stripped 4 bases from V and 1 base from J, with 7 bases between. CDR3 sequence: CASSSPGNTEAFF. The CDR3 nucleotides are TGTGCCAGCAGCTCCCCAGGGAACACTGAAGCTTTCTTT.

A remark on this clone: Other nucleotide sequences in the sample specify the same CDR3. The chain combines TRBV5-1 with TRBJ2-2; 11 nucleotides align to TRBD2. Germline V CDR1 and CDR2: SGHRS, YFSETQ. The CDR3 has 16 amino acids. J lost 1 base, V lost 4 bases, and 3 bases had no gene match. As DNA, the CDR3 is TGCGCCAGCAGCACCCTAGCGGGGGGGAACACCGGGGAGCTGTTTTTT. Protein sequence: CASSTLAGGNTGELFF.

J is TRBJ2-1 and V is TRBV7-9; TRBD2 is a possible D gene (5 bases). The CDR3 consists of 14 residues. V shed 5 bases and J shed 2 bases, with 10 bases lying between them. Germline CDR1 is SEHNR and CDR2 is FQNEAQ (reference sequence). The CDR3 bases are TGTGCCAGCAGCCCCTCGACTACCTACAATGAGCAGTTCTTC. It encodes CASSPSTTYNEQFF.

This chain uses TRBV18 with TRBJ2-2, with 10 positions matching TRBD2. The V segment lost 6 bases and the J segment 2 bases; nucleotides outside the gene matches: 3. This CDR3 has 15 amino acids. The germline V gene encodes CDR1 KGHSH and CDR2 LQKENI. CDR3: CASSRTSGNTGELFF. CDR3 DNA sequence: TGTGCCAGCTCGCGGACTAGCGGTAACACCGGGGAGCTGTTTTTT.

The V and J genes are TRBV3-1 (or the pseudogene TRBV3-2) and TRBJ1-2; D might be TRBD1 (5 bases). This CDR3 spans 14 amino acids. Germline V CDR1 and CDR2: LGHDT, YNNKEL (reference sequence). The V end was cut by 6 bases, the J end by 3 bases, with 14 bases between. The DNA of the CDR3 is TGTGCCAGCAGTCCGCGGGGGAAAGACTATGGCTACACCTTC. As protein: CASSPRGKDYGYTF.

The chain uses TRBV11-2 and TRBJ1-2, with 7 nucleotides matching TRBD1. This CDR3 region has 12 residues. Germline CDR1 reads SGHAT; CDR2 reads FQNNGV. Losses at the gene ends were 1 base for V and 9 bases for J; bases not matched to a gene: 2. In nucleotides, the CDR3 is TGTGCCAGCAGCTTAGTGGACAGGAGCTACACCTTC. Translation gives CASSLVDRSYTF.

This clone was found once. The chain couples TRBV19 to TRBJ1-5; TRBD1 might be the D (6 bases). The V and J ends lost 6 bases and 1 base respectively, with 13 bases between them. The germline V gene has CDR1 LNHDA and CDR2 SQIVND (reference sequence). This CDR3 has 15 residues. This CDR3 reads CASRVLDRSNQPQHF. CDR3 in DNA: TGTGCCAGTAGAGTCCTGGACAGAAGCAATCAGCCCCAGCATTTT.

CDR3 in DNA: TGTGCCAGCAGCTCTTGGACAGGGTGGGGTATGAACACTGAAGCTTTCTTT. Translated, it gives CASSSWTGWGMNTEAFF. V and J are TRBV11-2 and TRBJ1-1, with TRBD1 matching over 8 bases. CDR1 and CDR2 from the germline V gene are SGHAT and FQNNGV. The CDR3 runs to 17 residues. With 4 bases clipped from V and 0 bases from J, the junction kept 10 bases outside the gene matches.

The chain combines TRBV14 with TRBJ1-6; no clear D gene. The CDR3 is 15 amino acids. V lost 1 base, J lost 6 bases, and 10 bases lay in between. Looked up from germline, CDR1 is SGHDN and CDR2 is FVKESK. CDR3 nucleotides: TGTGCCAGCAGCCAAGGGCGGCACGCTAATTCACCCCTCCACTTT. It codes for CASSQGRHANSPLHF. Variable domain in full (rest from reference TRBV14 and TRBJ1-6): EAGVTQFPSHSVIEKGQTVTLRCDPISGHDNLYWYRRVMGKEIKFLLHFVKESKQDESGMPNNRFLAERTGGTYSTLKVQPAELEDSGVYFCASSQGRHANSPLHFGNGTRLTVT.

The V gene is TRBV2, the J gene TRBJ2-2, with D possibly matching TRBD1 (5 bases). Looked up from germline, CDR1 is SNHLY and CDR2 is FYNNEI. V gave up 3 bases and J gave up 1 base, with 12 bases separating them. This CDR3 contains 16 residues. The CDR3 is CASSDERQGNTGELFF. The CDR3, as DNA: TGTGCCAGCAGTGATGAGAGGCAGGGGAACACCGGGGAGCTGTTTTTT.

This sequence joins TRBV13 and TRBJ1-3; D is undetermined. Germline CDR1 PRHDT, CDR2 FYEKMQ (reference sequence). The germline V and J ends were trimmed by 5 bases and 6 bases, with 17 bases remaining between them. The CDR3 loop spans 15 amino acids. CDR3 bases: TGTGCCAGCAGCCTCGAGCCCCGCTCCGTAAACACCATATATTTT. This codes for CASSLEPRSVNTIYF.

The chain has TRBV5-4 and TRBJ1-6, with D maybe TRBD1 (6 bases). There are 14 residues in the CDR3. Between the trimmed V and J ends, which lost 6 bases and 3 bases, there was a span of 10 bases. CDR1 is SGHNT and CDR2 is YYREEE in the germline V gene (reference sequence). CDR3 bases: TGTGCCAGCACGCGACAGGACTATAATTCACCCCTCCACTTT. It codes for CASTRQDYNSPLHF.

This sequence joins TRBV2 and TRBJ1-2; D is possibly TRBD1 (5 bases). CDR3 size: 11 residues. Trimming removed 7 bases from V and 11 bases from J, with 14 bases in between. CDR1 SNHLY and CDR2 FYNNEI come from the germline V gene. The CDR3 bases are TGTGCCAGCACCATGGGTGGGGGGTACACCTTC. This translates into CASTMGGGYTF.

This rearrangement joins TRBV6-5 to TRBJ2-2, with no clear D. Germline V gene data show CDR1 as MNHEY and CDR2 as SVGAGI. V was cut by 8 bases and J by 0 bases, with 7 bases left in between. The CDR3 runs to 13 residues. CDR3 loop: CASWRTNTGELFF. The CDR3 nucleotides read TGTGCCAGCTGGAGAACGAACACCGGGGAGCTGTTTTTT.

V usage is TRBV10-1 and J usage is TRBJ2-7; 9 bases are a match to TRBD1. CDR3 length: 13 amino acids. The germline V gene encodes CDR1 WNHNN and CDR2 SYGVQD (reference sequence). V dropped 4 bases and J dropped 5; count of bases not matched to a gene: 3. The CDR3 region is CASSARDRDEQYF. CDR3 nucleotide sequence: TGCGCCAGCAGTGCCCGGGACAGGGACGAGCAGTACTTC.

This chain links TRBV7-9 with TRBJ2-2, with TRBD1 matching over 10 bases. Per the germline V gene, CDR1 is SEHNR and CDR2 is FQNEAQ (reference sequence). This CDR3 contains 14 residues. V shed 7 bases, J shed 4 bases, and the junction held 3 bases outside the gene matches. The CDR3 protein is CASKGDRGTGELFF. CDR3 sequence (DNA): TGTGCCAGCAAAGGGGACAGGGGCACCGGGGAGCTGTTTTTT.